This T cell receptor beta chain derives from a study of post-analysis software for immune sequencing data. General study results and limits: Four to six TRBV segments appeared more often in patients than in controls, and TRBV5-6, TRBV5-1 and TRBV20-1 were among these.

V gave up 2 bases and J gave up 7 bases, with 3 bases separating them. The CDR3 spans 12 residues. The V gene's germline CDR1 is MNHNY and CDR2 SVGAGI (reference sequence). Carried by the TCR beta cDNA libraries were unique molecular identifiers. TCRdb ran MiXCR on the PCR reads and lists one entry per CDR3 protein. The sample lists approximately 730,000 distinct CDR3 sequences, about half seen once, with roughly 5% in the top ten. Remarks on this clonotype: Its target is unknown.

The receptor's source is a girl between 10 and 17 years old with multiple sclerosis. The specimen was blood. This chain links TRBV6-6 with TRBJ1-6; D gene uncertain. In DNA form, the CDR3 reads TGTGCCAGCAGTTACCCCAATTCACCCCTCCACTTT. This encodes CASSYPNSPLHF.